The clone carrying this T cell receptor (beta chain) came up a few times. V was clipped by 2 bases and J by 2 bases; unmatched bases: 9. Per the germline V gene, CDR1 is SGHRS and CDR2 is YFSETQ. There are 16 residues in the CDR3. Produced via immunoSEQ multiplex PCR; TCRdb's table is partial and in-frame only. The sample consists of more than 400,000 clones, 81% of them appearing once. This specimen comes from a study of shared clonotypes between healthy human individuals. The chain joins TRBV5-1 to TRBJ1-1, with 7 bases lining up with TRBD1. The sequenced sample was PBMCs. This sequence was found in a woman in her thirties or forties in good health. Some clones in this sample may be carry-over from other donors' samples. The CDR3 loop reads CASSFLPEGANTEAFF. CDR3 DNA sequence: TGCGCCAGCAGCTTCCTCCCAGAGGGGGCAAACACTGAAGCTTTCTTT.